This entry concerns a single TCR beta chain. Its antigen is unknown. Likely a read error: the CDR3 ends without its conserved phenylalanine or tryptophan. Extraction of RNA together with DNA used about 18-30 mg of unsorted bulk tissue. The data stem from a study of tumor-infiltrating lymphocytes in primary liver carcinoma. Study findings and constraints: Tumor top-250-clone fraction significantly exceeded that of blood (p = 0.039).

The researchers produced TCR beta cDNA from 450 to 600 ng total RNA with a constant-region primer. Slightly modified ARM-PCR served as the procedure for the TCR beta libraries. These libraries came from three rounds of nested multiplex PCR. For around 11 cycles apiece, the opening two PCR rounds ran with TRBV1-TRBV30 forward primers and a C-beta reverse primer. TCRdb independently ran MiXCR on the multiplex PCR reads; one entry per CDR3 protein. The data show around 56,000 distinct CDR3 sequences, with around 64% seen just once and roughly three fifths held by the top ten. This CDR3 region has 12 residues. The germline V gene has CDR1 MNHNY and CDR2 SVGAGI (reference sequence).

The sequenced material came from liver tumor tissue from sampling region 2. As to subset: tumor region T2, inferior pole. The origin of this receptor is a man between 35 and 55 years old with primary liver carcinoma and hepatitis B virus infection. The rearrangement joins TRBV6-6 to TRBJ2-3; 7 nucleotides match TRBD1. The end of the DNA aligns better with TRBJ1-5, so the J call may be wrong. Here the CDR3 DNA reads TGTGCCAGCAATTTAGGACAGGAGACGCAGCATTTG. Its translation is CASNLGQETQHL.